These 15 T cell receptor beta chains were all obtained from the same sample, sequenced in a study of Ad26.COV2.S vaccination and SARS-CoV-2 variants. TCRdb's table, derived via immunoSEQ multiplex PCR, lists solely in-frame clones and lacks some. The data show over 350,000 clones, approximately 86% seen once. Treatment described: some 20 received Ad26.COV2.S at low or high dose, single or two shots; five or six received placebo; per-sample allocation not given. Sampling was performed 63 days after the first vaccine or placebo injection. The source material was peripheral blood, sampled in a trial of Ad26.COV2.S vaccine versus placebo. All receptors derive from a person between 18 and 65 years old who received the Ad26.COV2.S COVID-19 vaccine or a placebo.

The CDR3 sequence is CASSAVAEINEKLFF. As DNA, the CDR3 is TGTGCCAGTAGTGCGGTTGCAGAGATTAATGAAAAACTGTTTTTT. The V call is TRBV19, the J call TRBJ1-4; D not certain. V lost 5 bases to trimming and J lost 4 bases, with 14 bases between them. The V gene's germline CDR1 is LNHDA and CDR2 SQIVND (reference sequence). This CDR3 has 15 residues.

This clone came up a few times. This chain joins TRBV6-5 and TRBJ1-6; 7 bases align to TRBD1. In germline, CDR1 is MNHEY, CDR2 SVGAGI. The ends lost 7 bases at V and 11 bases at J; junction bases unmatched: 8. This CDR3 is built from 13 residues. The CDR3 DNA reads TGTGCCAGCAAAGGGGGCGGGACGGCACCCCTCCACTTT. Translated: CASKGGGTAPLHF.

In its sample, this clone was seen a few times. Here the CDR3 reads CASSQDKETGTNYGYTF. The DNA for the CDR3 is TGCGCCAGCAGCCAAGATAAGGAGACAGGGACTAACTATGGCTACACCTTC. V usage is TRBV4-3 and J usage is TRBJ1-2; 7 nucleotides agree with TRBD1. V lost 0 bases and J lost 0; bases outside the gene matches: 7. This CDR3 comprises 17 residues. Germline assignment: CDR1 LGHNA and CDR2 YSLEER.

The chain combines TRBV19 with TRBJ2-1; tentatively, D is TRBD1 (6 bases). Trimming took off 4 bases at V and 7 bases at J, with 17 bases between the two ends. CDR3 length equals 15 residues. CDR1 and CDR2 from the germline V gene are LNHDA and SQIVND (reference sequence). CDR3 coding DNA: TGTGCCAGTAGTACCCCAGGGGCTCCCCTGAATGAGCAGTTCTTC. Its protein product is CASSTPGAPLNEQFF.

This chain connects TRBV19 to TRBJ1-3, with D perhaps matching TRBD1 (6 bases). CDR1 is LNHDA, CDR2 SQIVND, per germline (reference sequence). The CDR3 spans 18 residues. Trimming left V 4 bases short and J 2 bases short, with 21 bases between. CDR3 amino acids: CASSTQPRGGGTGNTIYF. In nucleotides, the CDR3 is TGTGCCAGTAGTACCCAACCTAGGGGGGGTGGAACTGGAAACACCATATATTTT.

The rearrangement uses TRBV2 and TRBJ2-7; 9 nucleotides match TRBD1. V dropped 4 bases and J dropped 4; count of bases not matched to a gene: 5. CDR3 length: 14 amino acids. The V gene's germline CDR1 is SNHLY and CDR2 FYNNEI. The CDR3 DNA is TGTGCCAGCAGTGTAGGGACAGGGAGTTACGAGCAGTACTTC. This translates into CASSVGTGSYEQYF. Drawing the rest from reference TRBV2 and TRBJ2-7, the complete variable domain is EPEVTQTPSHQVTQMGQEVILRCVPISNHLYFYWYRQILGQKVEFLVSFYNNEISEKSEIFDDQFSVERPDGSNFTLKIRSTKLEDSAMYFCASSVGTGSYEQYFGPGTRLTVT.

This chain uses TRBV7-9 with TRBJ2-3, with 9 bases matching TRBD1. CDR3 length: 15 amino acids. CDR1 SEHNR and CDR2 FQNEAQ come from the germline V gene (reference sequence). Losses at the gene ends were 2 bases for V and 2 bases for J; bases not matched to a gene: 2. The CDR3 DNA is TGTGCCAGCAGCTTAAGGACAGGGGCCACAGATACGCAGTATTTT. It translates to CASSLRTGATDTQYF.

J is TRBJ1-2 and V is TRBV6-5; 9 bases match TRBD1. V shed 8 bases and J 4 bases; nucleotides not matched to a gene: 5. The CDR3 extends over 13 amino acids. Germline V gives CDR1 MNHEY, CDR2 SVGAGI. This CDR3 reads CASGTGPGYGYTF. The CDR3 DNA reads TGTGCCAGCGGGACAGGGCCGGGCTATGGCTACACCTTC.

The chain is built from TRBV2 and TRBJ2-2; 9 bases match TRBD2. The V gene end was trimmed by 6 bases and the J gene end by 6 bases; junction bases not matched to a gene: 5. The CDR3 totals 14 residues. Germline CDR1 and CDR2: SNHLY and FYNNEI. CDR3 loop: CASSLAGLSGELFF. Written as DNA, the CDR3 is TGTGCCAGCAGCCTAGCGGGGCTATCCGGGGAGCTGTTTTTT.

The chain couples TRBV10-1 to TRBJ2-3, with D tentatively TRBD2 (6 bases). The V end lost 5 bases, the J end lost 2 bases, and 11 bases lay between the germline ends. The CDR3 has 14 amino acids. From germline, CDR1 is WNHNN and CDR2 SYGVQD (reference sequence). As DNA, the CDR3 is TGCGCCAGCAGTCGGCTAGCGTTCACAGATACGCAGTATTTT. As protein: CASSRLAFTDTQYF.

The J gene is TRBJ2-3, the V gene TRBV5-1, with TRBD2 identical over 9 bases. CDR1 is SGHRS, CDR2 YFSETQ, per germline. The CDR3 is 16 residues long. J was trimmed by 0 bases and V by 1 base; bases with no gene match: 3. CDR3 sequence (DNA): TGCGCCAGCAGCTTGATAGCGGGGGTTAGCACAGATACGCAGTATTTT. It yields the protein CASSLIAGVSTDTQYF.

The J gene is TRBJ2-1, the V gene TRBV5-5, with 9 bases aligning to TRBD2. With V trimmed by 3 bases and J by 2 bases, 9 bases remained unmatched. This CDR3 spans 17 amino acids. The germline gives CDR1 SGHKS, CDR2 YYEKEE (reference sequence). The CDR3 DNA sequence: TGTGCCAGCAGCTCCGGTAGCGGGGGAACACCCTACAATGAGCAGTTCTTC. Translating it yields CASSSGSGGTPYNEQFF.

This clone was seen only a few times. The chain employs TRBV19 and TRBJ2-7, with D perhaps TRBD1 or TRBD2 (5 bases each). With 5 bases removed from V and 9 bases from J, the gap between germline ends came to 17 bases. From germline, CDR1 is LNHDA and CDR2 SQIVND (reference sequence). The CDR3 has 13 residues. CDR3: CASSGAGSGMQYF. CDR3 coding DNA: TGTGCCAGTAGTGGGGCAGGGTCGGGGATGCAGTACTTC.

This chain connects TRBV19 to TRBJ1-2; 9 bases map to TRBD1. The V gene end was trimmed by 7 bases and the J gene end by 0 bases; junction bases not matched to a gene: 18. The CDR3 has 19 residues. Germline values: CDR1 LNHDA, CDR2 SQIVND (reference sequence). CDR3 bases: TGTGCCAGTACCTCCATCTACCGATCGGGACAGGGCACTAACTATGGCTACACCTTC. Protein sequence: CASTSIYRSGQGTNYGYTF.

The chain recombines TRBV20-1 with TRBJ1-4; D is possibly TRBD1 (5 bases). Germline lookup yields CDR1 DFQATT and CDR2 SNEGSKA (reference sequence). This CDR3 region has 11 residues. The V gene lost 1 base and the J gene lost 11 bases, with 8 bases spanning the gap. The CDR3 DNA reads as TGCAGTGCTAGAGGGGACTGGAAACTGTTTTTT. As protein: CSARGDWKLFF.